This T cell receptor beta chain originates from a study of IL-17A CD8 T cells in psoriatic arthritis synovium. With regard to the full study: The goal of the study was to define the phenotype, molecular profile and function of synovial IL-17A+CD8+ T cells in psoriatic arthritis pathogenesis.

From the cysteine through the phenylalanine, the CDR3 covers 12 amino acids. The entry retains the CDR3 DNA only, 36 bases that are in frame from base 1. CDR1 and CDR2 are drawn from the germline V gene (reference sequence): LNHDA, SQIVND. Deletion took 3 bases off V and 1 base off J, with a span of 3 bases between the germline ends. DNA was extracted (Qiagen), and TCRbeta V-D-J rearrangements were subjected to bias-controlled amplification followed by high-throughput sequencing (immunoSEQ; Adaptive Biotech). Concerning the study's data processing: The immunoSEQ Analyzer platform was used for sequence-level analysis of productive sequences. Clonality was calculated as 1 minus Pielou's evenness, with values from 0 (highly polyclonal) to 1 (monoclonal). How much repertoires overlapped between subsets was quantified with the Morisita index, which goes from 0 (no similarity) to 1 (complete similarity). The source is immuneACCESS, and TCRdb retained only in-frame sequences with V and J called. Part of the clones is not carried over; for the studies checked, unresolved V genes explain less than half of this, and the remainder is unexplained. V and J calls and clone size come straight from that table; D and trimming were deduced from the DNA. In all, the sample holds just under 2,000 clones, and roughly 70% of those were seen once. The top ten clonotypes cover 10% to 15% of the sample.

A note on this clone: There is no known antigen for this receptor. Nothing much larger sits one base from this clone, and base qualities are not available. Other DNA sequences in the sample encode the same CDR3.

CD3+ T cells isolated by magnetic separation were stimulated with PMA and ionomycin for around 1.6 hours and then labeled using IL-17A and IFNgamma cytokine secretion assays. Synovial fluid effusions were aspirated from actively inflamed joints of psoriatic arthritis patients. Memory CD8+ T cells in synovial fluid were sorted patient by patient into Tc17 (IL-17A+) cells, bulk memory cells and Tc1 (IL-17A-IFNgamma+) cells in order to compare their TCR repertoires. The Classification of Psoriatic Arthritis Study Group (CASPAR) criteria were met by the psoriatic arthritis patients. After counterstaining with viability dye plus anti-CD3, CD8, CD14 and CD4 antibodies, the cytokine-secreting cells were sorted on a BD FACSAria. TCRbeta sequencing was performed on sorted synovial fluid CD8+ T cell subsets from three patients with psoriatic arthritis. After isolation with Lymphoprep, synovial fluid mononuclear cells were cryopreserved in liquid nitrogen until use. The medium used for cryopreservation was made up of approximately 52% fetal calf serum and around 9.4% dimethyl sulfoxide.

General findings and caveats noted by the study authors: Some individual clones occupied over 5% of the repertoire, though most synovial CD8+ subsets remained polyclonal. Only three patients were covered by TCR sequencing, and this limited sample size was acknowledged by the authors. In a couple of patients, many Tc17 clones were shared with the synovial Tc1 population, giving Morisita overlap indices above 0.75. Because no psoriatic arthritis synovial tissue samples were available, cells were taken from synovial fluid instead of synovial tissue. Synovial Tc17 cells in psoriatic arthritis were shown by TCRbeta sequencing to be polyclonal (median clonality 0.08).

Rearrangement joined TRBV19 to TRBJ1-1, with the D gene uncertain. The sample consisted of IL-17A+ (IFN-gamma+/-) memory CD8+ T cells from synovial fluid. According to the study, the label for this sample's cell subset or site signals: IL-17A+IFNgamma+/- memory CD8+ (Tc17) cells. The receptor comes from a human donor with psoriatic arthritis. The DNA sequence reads TGTGCCAGTAGTATCCAGAACACTGAAGCTTTCTTT. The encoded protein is CASSIQNTEAFF. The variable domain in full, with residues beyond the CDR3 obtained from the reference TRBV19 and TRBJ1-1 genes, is DGGITQSPKYLFRKEGQNVTLSCEQNLNHDAMYWYRQDPGQGLRLIYYSQIVNDFQKGDIAEGYSVSREKKESFPLTVTSAQKNPTAFYLCASSIQNTEAFFGQGTRLTVV.